This T cell receptor beta chain comes out of a study of identical twins. Overall study findings and caveats: Abundant beta clonotypes from cord blood had fewer insertions, unlike memory repertoires, which showed none.

This clonotype has more than one count but fewer than ten. The antigen is unknown. The CDR3 covers 14 residues. Germline values: CDR1 MNHEY, CDR2 SVGAGI. V lost 5 bases and J 5 bases, leaving 15 bases between the germline ends. TCRdb redid the calling of the 5' RACE reads with MiXCR, one entry per CDR3 protein. The table lists 500,000 to 650,000 distinct CDR3 sequences, just over 7% of them singletons. The same specimen was also included in a second study, on yellow fever vaccine responses in identical twins.

Sequences were obtained from PBMCs. This chain uses TRBV6-5 with TRBJ2-5; D remains unclear. The TCR sequence derives from a woman in her late teens or twenties in good health. CDR3 sequence: CASSPRVITETQYF. The CDR3 DNA reads TGTGCCAGCAGTCCTAGAGTAATTACCGAGACCCAGTACTTC.